This TCR beta chain was captured by sequencing in a study of blood T cell repertoires in COVID-19 (dated by TCRdb to about 2020). Some background on the complete study: Samples from collaborators originated in the United States, Italy and Spain and spanned both the acute and convalescent phases of COVID-19. Deeply sampled blood TCRbeta repertoires from subjects exposed to, actively infected with, or recovered from COVID-19 were included in the dataset. The repertoires were released in a freely available public database intended as a resource for research on the immune response to SARS-CoV-2. The material from the prospective study consisted of cDNA or gDNA derived from T cells, B-cell-depleted T cells, or PBMCs. Where available, HLA class I and class II types were taken from metadata supplied by the sample provider and were not determined by assay-based typing. The sample metadata nearly always contained a de-identified subject ID, COVID-19 status, age in years and sex. The samples were drawn from the first 160 participants of the ongoing ImmuneRACE study and from 1,254 subjects provided by 6 global collaborators. Findings and caveats that apply to the study as a whole: Clinical and demographic metadata were provided uncurated, with the amount varying by source and participant.

The CDR3 starts with the cysteine, ends with the phenylalanine, and has 17 residues. Left in the record is the CDR3 DNA by itself, 51 bases read in frame from the first base. CDR1 LNHDA and CDR2 SQIVND were looked up in the germline V gene (reference sequence). After removal of 3 bases from V and 5 bases from J, the junction retains 15 bases not matched to a gene. TCRbeta CDR3 regions were amplified from genomic DNA by means of the immunoSEQ Assay, a bias-controlled multiplex PCR. The authors' pipeline ran thus. Nucleated cell counts per sample were estimated from amplification of reference gene primers within the assay. To quantify the absolute abundance of each unique TCRbeta CDR3 rearrangement, sequence reads were collapsed and filtered. For each sample, productive Simpson clonality was calculated as the square root of Simpson's diversity index across productive rearrangements. Entries here come from immuneACCESS through TCRdb and include only in-frame sequences with V and J called. Some clones fail to appear in such tables; in the studies checked, an unresolved V gene covers under half of the shortfall, and the cause of the remainder is unknown. D and trimming were read from the DNA, whereas the V and J calls and clone size are those reported in that table. For this sample there are about 370,000 clones; approximately 92% appear just once. The ten largest make up approximately 1% of the sample.

Participants in the prospective study were aged roughly 18 to 89 years, lived in about two dozen United States geographic areas, and enrolled through a virtual design. In the prospective study, participants were assigned to cohorts based on the clinical history participants reported in a screening survey and a study questionnaire. Recovered participants in ImmuneRACE Cohort 3 were defined by two consecutive negative NP/OP PCR tests, clearance by a healthcare professional, or resolution of symptoms. In the prospective study, whole blood, serum and a nasopharyngeal or oropharyngeal swab were collected from each participant by mobile phlebotomists. Prospective study participants could optionally give additional blood draws and questionnaires over an approximately two-month period. Before DNA extraction, blood samples from the prospective study were shipped at room temperature or frozen. As regards this clone: Its antigen is unknown. No quality values exist for individual bases; no much larger clone is one base distant.

The specimen was PBMCs or T cells enriched from blood (not recorded which). The rearrangement joined TRBV19 to TRBJ1-1, and TRBD1 aligns with 7 junction nucleotides. This TCR derives from a man in his late teens or twenties who had recovered from COVID-19. The DNA reads TGTGCCAGTAGTATTGGCGGAGGGGGCGGAGGGGGAACTGAAGCTTTCTTT. Protein translation: CASSIGGGGGGGTEAFF.